This T cell receptor (beta chain) comes out of a study of cytomegalovirus exposure and HLA in healthy donors. Germline-derived CDR1 and CDR2 are SGDLS and YYNGEE. The V end lost 0 bases, the J end lost 3 bases, and 7 bases lay between the germline ends. The CDR3 runs to 13 residues. With regard to this clone: Its antigen is not identified.

The PCR employed 60 Vbeta primers together with 13 Jbeta primers. Here immunoSEQ multiplex PCR was the method, and the copy in TCRdb shows in-frame clones only, minus some. The table for this sample gives about 34,000 clones. Points from the study as a whole: A few of the chains that were CMV-associated were confirmed in vitro to be specific for CMV antigens.

This sequence originates from a woman aged 40 to 49 in good health and CMV-seropositive. Sequencing input: PBMCs. The V gene is TRBV9, the J gene TRBJ2-7; unclear D gene. The CDR3, as DNA: TGTGCCAGCAGCGTAGTATCCGGCTACGAGCAGTACTTC. It is translated as CASSVVSGYEQYF.